These 16 T cell receptor beta chains came from one sample sequenced in a study of CD8+ T cells in alopecia areata. It was cDNA, reverse transcribed from extracted RNA, that served as the sequencing template. Sequencing used immunoSEQ multiplex PCR; TCRdb keeps in-frame clones, though not all of them. This table holds more than 110,000 clones, roughly 64% found once. The input for sequencing was CD4+ T cells sorted from blood, taken at week 0. Receptor source: a human donor with alopecia areata.

J is TRBJ1-2 and V is TRBV30; a weak D match, TRBD1 (5 bases). Germline V gives CDR1 GTSNPN, CDR2 SVGIG (reference sequence). This CDR3 has 14 residues. Deletions cut 8 bases from V and 7 bases from J, with 23 bases between. In DNA, the CDR3 is TGTGCCAACTTGGGGACGCCCGGCCGGGGTGGCTACACCTTC. Amino acids: CANLGTPGRGGYTF.

The V call is TRBV30, the J call TRBJ2-3, with 7 nucleotides matching TRBD2. The CDR3 runs 14 residues. The V segment lost 0 bases and the J segment 1 base; nucleotides outside the gene matches: 1. The germline V gene has CDR1 GTSNPN and CDR2 SVGIG (reference sequence). DNA of the CDR3: TGTGCCTGGAGTGTCGCGGGGGGCACAGATACGCAGTATTTT. Protein: CAWSVAGGTDTQYF.

This clone was counted only a few times. This chain uses TRBV4-3 with TRBJ2-1, with D perhaps TRBD2 (7 bases). Germline CDR1 LGHNA, CDR2 YSLEER. This CDR3 has 14 amino acids. The V gene lost 1 base and the J gene lost 9 bases, with 13 bases spanning the gap. The CDR3 DNA sequence: TGCGCCAGCAGCCAAGGGGGGGGGCATTTTGAGCAGTTCTTC. It is translated as CASSQGGGHFEQFF.

This chain uses TRBV9 with TRBJ2-7, with D possibly matching TRBD1 (6 bases). CDR3 length: 14 amino acids. The V end lost 4 bases, the J end lost 0 bases, and 11 bases lay between the germline ends. CDR1 is SGDLS and CDR2 is YYNGEE in the germline V gene. The CDR3 loop reads CASSPQGLSYEQYF. The CDR3, as DNA: TGTGCCAGCAGCCCACAGGGTCTCTCCTACGAGCAGTACTTC.

The genes are TRBV5-1 and TRBJ1-1; TRBD1 matches at 8 bases. Germline values: CDR1 SGHRS, CDR2 YFSETQ. CDR3 length: 17 amino acids. J lost 4 bases, V lost 3 bases, and 14 bases had no gene match. CDR3 sequence (DNA): TGCGCCAGCAGCTCCCAGGGGGCTAGTGTATTTGGCACTGAAGCTTTCTTT. This encodes CASSSQGASVFGTEAFF.

This chain joins TRBV7-6 and TRBJ2-2; 10 nucleotides line up with TRBD2. V was pared by 4 bases and J by 8 bases, with 13 bases of the junction left unmatched. The germline gives CDR1 SGHVS, CDR2 FNYEAQ. The CDR3 length is 17 residues. The chain's CDR3 is CASSSVTSGVLTGELFF. CDR3 DNA: TGTGCCAGCAGCTCCGTAACTAGCGGGGTATTAACGGGGGAGCTGTTTTTT.

The table lists this clone with a few counts. This chain connects TRBV5-1 to TRBJ2-7, with D unresolved. The CDR3 is made up of 13 amino acids. The ends were cut back, 0 bases at V and 0 bases at J, with 4 bases in the middle. Per the germline V gene, CDR1 is SGHRS and CDR2 is YFSETQ. CDR3 loop: CASSLENSYEQYF. The CDR3 DNA is TGCGCCAGCAGCTTGGAAAACTCCTACGAGCAGTACTTC.

The chain employs TRBV19 and TRBJ2-3, with 9 bases lining up with TRBD2. Germline V gene lookup returns CDR1 LNHDA and CDR2 SQIVND (reference sequence). Germline trimming cut 6 bases from V and 2 bases from J; bases unmatched to any gene: 6. This CDR3 has 15 amino acids. CDR3 nucleotide sequence: TGTGCCAGTAGCAGCCTAGCGGGGATCACAGATACGCAGTATTTT. Translating gives CASSSLAGITDTQYF.

This chain uses TRBV10-1 with TRBJ2-2; tentatively, D is TRBD2 (5 bases). Per the germline V gene, CDR1 is WNHNN and CDR2 is SYGVQD (reference sequence). There are 15 residues in the CDR3. V lost 5 bases, J lost 6 bases, and 16 bases lay in between. CDR3 coding DNA: TGCGCCAGCAGTTTAGACTACGGAGGTTCCGGGGAGCTGTTTTTT. It codes for CASSLDYGGSGELFF.

This clone was recorded only once. The rearrangement joins TRBV30 to TRBJ2-3, with D maybe TRBD2 (5 bases). The CDR3 has 16 amino acids. V lost 1 base to trimming and J lost 0 bases, with 14 bases between them. CDR1 is GTSNPN, CDR2 SVGIG, per germline (reference sequence). The CDR3 region is CAWSARASLSTDTQYF. The CDR3 coding sequence is TGTGCCTGGAGTGCACGGGCTAGCCTTAGCACAGATACGCAGTATTTT.

This clone occurred a few times. This chain uses TRBV27 with TRBJ1-1; the D gene is possibly TRBD1 (5 bases). Germline V gene data show CDR1 as MNHEY and CDR2 as SMNVEV (reference sequence). This CDR3 is built from 13 residues. The ends were cut back, 4 bases at V and 8 bases at J, with 14 bases in the middle. In DNA form, the CDR3 reads TGTGCCAGCAGTTCTCATCAGGGAGCGGAAGCTTTCTTT. As protein: CASSSHQGAEAFF.

The chain's CDR3 is CAWSAVWGASEQYF. The DNA for the CDR3 is TGTGCCTGGAGTGCAGTGTGGGGGGCGAGCGAGCAGTACTTC. This chain joins TRBV30 and TRBJ2-7; either TRBD1 or TRBD2 may supply D (6 bases each). V was shortened by 1 base and J by 6 bases, with 16 bases between the two germline ends. Germline V CDR1 and CDR2: GTSNPN, SVGIG (reference sequence). This CDR3 is 14 amino acids long.

The chain carries TRBV29-1 and TRBJ1-1; possibly TRBD1 for D (5 bases). This CDR3 region has 14 residues. CDR1 and CDR2 from the germline V gene are SQVTM and ANQGSEA. The V end was cut by 6 bases, the J end by 5 bases, with 19 bases between. CDR3 DNA sequence: TGCAGCGTGGCTTCGGTCGCGGGACCAACTGAAGCTTTCTTT. Protein: CSVASVAGPTEAFF.

The J gene is TRBJ1-6, the V gene TRBV7-2; D possibly corresponds to TRBD1 (5 bases). Germline assignment: CDR1 SGHTA and CDR2 FQGNSA. V shed 3 bases and J shed 9 bases, with 15 bases lying between them. CDR3 length equals 15 residues. The CDR3 is CASSFSGTRSSPLHF. The CDR3 DNA is TGTGCCAGCAGCTTCTCCGGGACGCGATCTTCACCCCTCCACTTT.

The J gene is TRBJ1-2, the V gene TRBV4-3; D might be TRBD1 (6 bases). The ends were cut back, 4 bases at V and 6 bases at J, with 18 bases in the middle. The V gene's germline CDR1 is LGHNA and CDR2 YSLEER. This CDR3 contains 15 residues. The CDR3 region is CASSRDTEAPHGYTF. The CDR3, as DNA: TGCGCCAGCAGCCGGGACACTGAGGCCCCCCATGGCTACACCTTC.

The chain links TRBV15 to TRBJ2-3, with D possibly called TRBD1 or TRBD2 (5 bases each). The germline CDR1 and CDR2 sequences are LNHNV and YYDKDF (reference sequence). The V end lost 9 bases, the J end lost 2 bases, and 12 bases lay between the germline ends. This CDR3 region has 13 residues. The CDR3 nucleotides read TGTGCCACTAGGGACGGAAACACAGATACGCAGTATTTT. Amino acids: CATRDGNTDTQYF. The full variable domain, with the rest looked up from reference TRBV15 and TRBJ2-3, is DAMVIQNPRYQVTQFGKPVTLSCSQTLNHNVMYWYQQKSSQAPKLLFHYYDKDFNNEADTPDNFQSRRPNTSFCFLDIRSPGLGDTAMYLCATRDGNTDTQYFGPGTRLTVL.